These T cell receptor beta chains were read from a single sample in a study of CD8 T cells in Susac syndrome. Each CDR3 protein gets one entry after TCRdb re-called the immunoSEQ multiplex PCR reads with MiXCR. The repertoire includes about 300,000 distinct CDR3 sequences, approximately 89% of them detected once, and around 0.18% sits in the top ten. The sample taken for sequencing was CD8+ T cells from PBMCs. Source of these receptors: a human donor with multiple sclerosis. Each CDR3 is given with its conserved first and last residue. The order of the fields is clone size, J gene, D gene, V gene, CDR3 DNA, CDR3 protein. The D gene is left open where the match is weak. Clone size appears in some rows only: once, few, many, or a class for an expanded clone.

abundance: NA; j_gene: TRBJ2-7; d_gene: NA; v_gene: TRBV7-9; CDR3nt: TGTGCCAGCAGCTTGGGACTTTATAACGAGCAGTACTTC; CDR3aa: CASSLGLYNEQYF
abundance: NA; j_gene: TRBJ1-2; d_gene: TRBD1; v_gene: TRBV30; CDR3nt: TGTGCCTGGAGTGTAGGGACAGGGGTTGGCTACACCTTC; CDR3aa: CAWSVGTGVGYTF
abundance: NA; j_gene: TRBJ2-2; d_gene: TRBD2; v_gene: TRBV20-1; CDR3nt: TGCAGTGCTAGAGATCGGGATAGCGGGGACACCGGGGAGCTGTTTTTT; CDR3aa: CSARDRDSGDTGELFF
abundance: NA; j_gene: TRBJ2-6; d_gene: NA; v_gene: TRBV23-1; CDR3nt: TGCGCCAGCAGGTACCGGGACAACCCTTCTGGGGCCAACGTCCTGACTTTC; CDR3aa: CASRYRDNPSGANVLTF
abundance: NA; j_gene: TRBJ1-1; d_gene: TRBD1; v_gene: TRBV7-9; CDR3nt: TGTGCCAGCAGGGTGCCGGGACAGGGCATAGCCGACGGGGCTTTCTTT; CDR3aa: CASRVPGQGIADGAFF
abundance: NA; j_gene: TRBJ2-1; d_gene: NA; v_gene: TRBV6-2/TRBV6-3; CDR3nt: TGTGCCAGCATTTTATCCACGGACAGTCACAATGAGCAGTTCTTC; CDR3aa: CASILSTDSHNEQFF
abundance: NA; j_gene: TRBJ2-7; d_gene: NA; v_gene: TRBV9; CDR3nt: TGTGCCAGCAGCGTAGCTCGCGAGCAGTACTTC; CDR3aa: CASSVAREQYF
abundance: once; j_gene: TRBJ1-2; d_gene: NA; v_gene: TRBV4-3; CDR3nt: TGCGCCAGCAGCCAAGAAGACCAGGGGCCTGGGTATGGCTACACCTTC; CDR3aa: CASSQEDQGPGYGYTF
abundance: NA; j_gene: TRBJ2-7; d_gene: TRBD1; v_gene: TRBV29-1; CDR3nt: TGCAGCGCCGGGACAGGGGGCCGCGAGCAGTACTTC; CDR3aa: CSAGTGGREQYF
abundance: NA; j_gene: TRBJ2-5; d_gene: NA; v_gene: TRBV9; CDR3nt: TGTGCCAGCAGCGTAGGAGACAGGCGAGAGACCCAGTACTTC; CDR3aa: CASSVGDRRETQYF
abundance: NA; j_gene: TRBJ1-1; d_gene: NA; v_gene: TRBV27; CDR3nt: TGTGCCAGCAGAGTGGGGGCCAACACTGAAGCTTTCTTT; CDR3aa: CASRVGANTEAFF
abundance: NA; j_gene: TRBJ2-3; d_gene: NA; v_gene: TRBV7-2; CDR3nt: TGTGCCAGCAGCTTAGGTCAGGCAGGATCAGATACGCAGTATTTT; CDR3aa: CASSLGQAGSDTQYF
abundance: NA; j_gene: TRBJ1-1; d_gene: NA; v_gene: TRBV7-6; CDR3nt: TGTGCCAGCAGCTTATTATTCATGAACACTGAAGCTTTCTTT; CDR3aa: CASSLLFMNTEAFF
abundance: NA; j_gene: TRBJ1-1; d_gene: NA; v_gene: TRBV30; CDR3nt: TGTGCCTGGGACCGCGGGGGCACTGAAGCTTTCTTT; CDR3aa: CAWDRGGTEAFF
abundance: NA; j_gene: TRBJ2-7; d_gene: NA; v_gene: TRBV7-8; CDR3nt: TGTGCCAGCAGCTTAGTTGCGGGTTTCTCCTACGAGCAGTACTTC; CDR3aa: CASSLVAGFSYEQYF
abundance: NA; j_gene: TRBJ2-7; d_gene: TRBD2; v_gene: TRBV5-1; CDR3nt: TGCGCCAGCAGCTTATACGGAGCGGGGGCCCACGAGCAGTACTTC; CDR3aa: CASSLYGAGAHEQYF
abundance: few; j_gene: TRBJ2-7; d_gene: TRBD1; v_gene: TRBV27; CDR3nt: TGTGCCAGCAGTTTTCGGACAGGGACCTACGAGCAGTACTTC; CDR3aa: CASSFRTGTYEQYF
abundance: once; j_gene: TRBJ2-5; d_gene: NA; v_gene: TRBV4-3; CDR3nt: TGCGCCAGCAGCCAAGACGCTATGGGGACCGCGAGTTTAAAAGGAGAGACCCAGTACTTC; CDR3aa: CASSQDAMGTASLKGETQYF
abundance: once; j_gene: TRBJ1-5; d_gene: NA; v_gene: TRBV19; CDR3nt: TGTGCCAGTAGTATAGAAAATGGTGGACAGCCCCAGCATTTT; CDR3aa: CASSIENGGQPQHF
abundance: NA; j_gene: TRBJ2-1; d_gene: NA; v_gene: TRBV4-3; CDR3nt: TGCGCCAGCAGCCAACTTGTCTCGACAGCCAACAAGGAGCAGTTCTTC; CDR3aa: CASSQLVSTANKEQFF
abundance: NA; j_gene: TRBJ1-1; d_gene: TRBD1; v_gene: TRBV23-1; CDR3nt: TGCGCCAGCAGTCGTCGGGGACAGGGGTTTTTTGAGGGAGAAGCTTTCTTT; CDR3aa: CASSRRGQGFFEGEAFF
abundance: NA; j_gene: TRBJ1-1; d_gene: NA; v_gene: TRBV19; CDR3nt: TGTGCCAGCTGGACGGCAGTTGAAGCTTTCTTT; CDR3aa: CASWTAVEAFF
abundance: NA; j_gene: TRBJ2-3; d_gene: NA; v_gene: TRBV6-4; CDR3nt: TGTGCCAGCAGTGACGAAGGGGGGGCTGGCACAGATACGCAGTATTTT; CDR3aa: CASSDEGGAGTDTQYF
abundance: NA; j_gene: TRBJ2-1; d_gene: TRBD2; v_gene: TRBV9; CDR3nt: TGTGCCAGCAGCCTGGGGGACTACGGTGAGCAGTTCTTC; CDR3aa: CASSLGDYGEQFF
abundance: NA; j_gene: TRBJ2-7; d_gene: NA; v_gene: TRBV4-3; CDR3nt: TGCGCCAGCAGCCAAGATCAAGAAGGAACCTACGAGCAGTACTTC; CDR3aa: CASSQDQEGTYEQYF
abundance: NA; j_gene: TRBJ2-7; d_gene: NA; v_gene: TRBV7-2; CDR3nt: TGTGCCAGCAGCTTAACCGGGAACGAGCAGTACTTC; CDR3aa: CASSLTGNEQYF
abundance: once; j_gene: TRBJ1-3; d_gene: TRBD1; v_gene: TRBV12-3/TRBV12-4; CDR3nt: TGTGCCAGCACCTTACTACAGGGGGAACTAACTGGAAACACCATATATTTT; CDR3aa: CASTLLQGELTGNTIYF
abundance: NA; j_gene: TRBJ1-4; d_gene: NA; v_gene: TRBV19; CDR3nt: TGTGCCAGGACCTTATCAGGGGCGGAGGGTGAAAAACTGTTTTTT; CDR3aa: CARTLSGAEGEKLFF
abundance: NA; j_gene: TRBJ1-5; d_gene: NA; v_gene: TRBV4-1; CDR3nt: TGCGCCAGCAGCCAAGAGGCGAGCCGGGGGCTTGACAATCAGCCCCAGCATTTT; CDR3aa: CASSQEASRGLDNQPQHF
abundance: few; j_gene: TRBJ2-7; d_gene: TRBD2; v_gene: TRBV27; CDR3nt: TGTGCCAGCAGTCCCGGGACTAGCGGGCGGTACGAGCAGTACTTC; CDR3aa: CASSPGTSGRYEQYF
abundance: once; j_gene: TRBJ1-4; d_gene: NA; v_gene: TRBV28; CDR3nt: TGTGCCAGCCGGACGCTACTTAATGAAAAACTGTTTTTT; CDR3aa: CASRTLLNEKLFF
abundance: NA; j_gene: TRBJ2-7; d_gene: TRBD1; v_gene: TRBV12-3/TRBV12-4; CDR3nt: TGTGCCAGCAGTCCGCCAGGGGGCGGCTACGAGCAGTACTTC; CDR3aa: CASSPPGGGYEQYF
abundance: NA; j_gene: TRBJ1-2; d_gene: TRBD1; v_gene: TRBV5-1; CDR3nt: TGCGCCAGCAGCTTTCCTGACAGGGGGGCTAACTATGGCTACACCTTC; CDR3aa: CASSFPDRGANYGYTF
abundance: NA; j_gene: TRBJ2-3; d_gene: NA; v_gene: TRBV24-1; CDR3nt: TGTGCCACCAGTACCACGGGGGGCACAGATACGCAGTATTTT; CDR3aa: CATSTTGGTDTQYF
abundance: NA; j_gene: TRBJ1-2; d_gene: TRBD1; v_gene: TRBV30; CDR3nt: TGTGCCTGGACGATGGACAGGGGAGGCACCTTC; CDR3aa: CAWTMDRGGTF
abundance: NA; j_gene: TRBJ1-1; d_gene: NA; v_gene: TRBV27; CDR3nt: TGTGCCAGCAGTTTCGAACCAGGCCAAGCTTTCTTT; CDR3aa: CASSFEPGQAFF